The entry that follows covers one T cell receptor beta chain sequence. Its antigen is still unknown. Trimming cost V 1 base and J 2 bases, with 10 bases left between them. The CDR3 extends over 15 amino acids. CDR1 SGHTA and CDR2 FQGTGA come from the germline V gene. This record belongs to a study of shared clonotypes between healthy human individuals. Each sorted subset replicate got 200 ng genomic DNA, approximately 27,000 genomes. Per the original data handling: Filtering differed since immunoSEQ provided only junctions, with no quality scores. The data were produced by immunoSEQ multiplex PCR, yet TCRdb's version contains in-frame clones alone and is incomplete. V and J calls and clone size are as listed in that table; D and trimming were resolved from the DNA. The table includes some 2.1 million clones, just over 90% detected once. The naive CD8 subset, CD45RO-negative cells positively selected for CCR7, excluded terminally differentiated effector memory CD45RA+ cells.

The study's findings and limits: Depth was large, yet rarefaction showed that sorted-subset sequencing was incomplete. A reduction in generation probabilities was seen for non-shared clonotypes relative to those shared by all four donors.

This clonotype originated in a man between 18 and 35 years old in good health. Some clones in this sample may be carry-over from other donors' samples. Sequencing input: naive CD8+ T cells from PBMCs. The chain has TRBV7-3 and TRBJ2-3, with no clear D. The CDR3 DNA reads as TGTGCCAGCAGCTTAAAAGGGTCTCTCACAGATACGCAGTATTTT. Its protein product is CASSLKGSLTDTQYF.